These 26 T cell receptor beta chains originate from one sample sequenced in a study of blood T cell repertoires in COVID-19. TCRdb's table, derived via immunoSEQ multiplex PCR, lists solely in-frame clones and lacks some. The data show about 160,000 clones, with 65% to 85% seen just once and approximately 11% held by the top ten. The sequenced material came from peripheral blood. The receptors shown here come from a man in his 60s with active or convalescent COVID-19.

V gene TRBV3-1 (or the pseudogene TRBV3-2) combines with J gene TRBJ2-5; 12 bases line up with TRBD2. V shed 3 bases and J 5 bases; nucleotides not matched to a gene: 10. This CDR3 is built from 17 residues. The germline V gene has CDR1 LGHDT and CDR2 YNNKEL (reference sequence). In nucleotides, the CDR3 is TGTGCCAGCAGCCAGGTTCTAGCGGGGGGGGAGTCGGAGACCCAGTACTTC. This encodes CASSQVLAGGESETQYF.

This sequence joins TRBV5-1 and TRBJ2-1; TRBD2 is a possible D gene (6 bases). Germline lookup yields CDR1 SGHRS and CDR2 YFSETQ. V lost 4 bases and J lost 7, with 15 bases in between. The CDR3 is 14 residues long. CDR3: CASSPQPGSNEQFF. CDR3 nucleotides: TGCGCCAGCAGCCCCCAACCCGGGAGTAATGAGCAGTTCTTC.

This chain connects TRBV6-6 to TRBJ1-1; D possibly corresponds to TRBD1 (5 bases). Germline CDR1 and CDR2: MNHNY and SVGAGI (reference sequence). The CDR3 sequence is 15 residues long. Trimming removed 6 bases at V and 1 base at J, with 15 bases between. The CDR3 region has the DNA TGTGCCAGCAGCCGCCGACAGTTGGAGAACACTGAAGCTTTCTTT. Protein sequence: CASSRRQLENTEAFF.

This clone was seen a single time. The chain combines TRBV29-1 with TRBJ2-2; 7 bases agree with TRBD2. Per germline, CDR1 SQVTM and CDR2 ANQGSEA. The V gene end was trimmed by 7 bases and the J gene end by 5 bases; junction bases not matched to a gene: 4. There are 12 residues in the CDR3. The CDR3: CSGTRDTGELFF. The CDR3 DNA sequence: TGCAGCGGGACTAGAGATACCGGGGAGCTGTTTTTT.

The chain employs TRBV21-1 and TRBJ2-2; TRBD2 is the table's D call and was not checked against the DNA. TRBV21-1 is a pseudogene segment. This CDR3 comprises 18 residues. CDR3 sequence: CASSRAGAGGPYTGELFF. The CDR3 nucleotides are TGTGCCAGCAGCAGAGCTGGAGCGGGGGGGCCCTACACCGGGGAGCTGTTTTTT.

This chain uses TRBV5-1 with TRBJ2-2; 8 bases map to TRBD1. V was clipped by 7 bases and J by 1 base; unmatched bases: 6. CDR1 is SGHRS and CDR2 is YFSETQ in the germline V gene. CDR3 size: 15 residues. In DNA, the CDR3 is TGCGCCAGCCATTTCGACAGGGGGAACACCGGGGAGCTGTTTTTT. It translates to CASHFDRGNTGELFF. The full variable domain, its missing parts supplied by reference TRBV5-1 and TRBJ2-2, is KAGVTQTPRYLIKTRGQQVTLSCSPISGHRSVSWYQQTPGQGLQFLFEYFSETQRNKGNFPGRFSGRQFSNSRSEMNVSTLELGDSALYLCASHFDRGNTGELFFGEGSRLTVL.

The CDR3 spells CASSPTYGSYGYTF. In DNA form, the CDR3 reads TGTGCCAGCAGCCCTACTTATGGGAGCTATGGCTACACCTTC. The chain employs TRBV11-1 and TRBJ1-2; D is ambiguous. Germline CDR1 reads SGHAT; CDR2 reads FQDESV (reference sequence). Trimming pared 5 bases from V and 4 bases from J, leaving 14 bases between. The CDR3 is made up of 14 amino acids.

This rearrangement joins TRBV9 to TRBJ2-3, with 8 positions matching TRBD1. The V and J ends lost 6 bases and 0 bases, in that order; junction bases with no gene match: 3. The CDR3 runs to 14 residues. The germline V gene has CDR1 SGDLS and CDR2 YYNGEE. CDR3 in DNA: TGTGCCAGCACCCAGGGGGCGAGCACAGATACGCAGTATTTT. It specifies CASTQGASTDTQYF.

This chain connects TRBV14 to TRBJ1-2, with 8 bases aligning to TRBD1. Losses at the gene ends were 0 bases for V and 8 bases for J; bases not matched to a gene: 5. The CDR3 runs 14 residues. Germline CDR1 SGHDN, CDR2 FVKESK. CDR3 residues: CASSQDWTGYGYTF. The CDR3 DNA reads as TGTGCCAGCAGCCAAGATTGGACAGGGTACGGCTACACCTTC.

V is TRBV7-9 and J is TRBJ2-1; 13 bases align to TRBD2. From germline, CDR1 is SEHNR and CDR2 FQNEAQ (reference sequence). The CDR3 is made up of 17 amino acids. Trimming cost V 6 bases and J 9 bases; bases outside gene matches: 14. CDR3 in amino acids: CASSPWTSGGPFVEQFF. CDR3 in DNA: TGTGCCAGCAGTCCCTGGACTAGCGGGGGCCCCTTCGTTGAGCAGTTCTTC.

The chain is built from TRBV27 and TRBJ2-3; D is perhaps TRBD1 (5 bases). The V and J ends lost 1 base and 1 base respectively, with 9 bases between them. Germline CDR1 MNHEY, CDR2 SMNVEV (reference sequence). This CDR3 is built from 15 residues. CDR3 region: CASSLFPRGTDTQYF. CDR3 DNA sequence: TGTGCCAGCAGTTTATTTCCCAGGGGCACAGATACGCAGTATTTT.

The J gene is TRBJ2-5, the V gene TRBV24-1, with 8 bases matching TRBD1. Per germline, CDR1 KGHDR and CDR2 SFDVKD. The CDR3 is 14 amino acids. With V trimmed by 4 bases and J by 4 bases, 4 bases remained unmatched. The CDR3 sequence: CATSEDRASETQYF. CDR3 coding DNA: TGTGCCACCAGTGAGGACAGGGCCTCAGAGACCCAGTACTTC.

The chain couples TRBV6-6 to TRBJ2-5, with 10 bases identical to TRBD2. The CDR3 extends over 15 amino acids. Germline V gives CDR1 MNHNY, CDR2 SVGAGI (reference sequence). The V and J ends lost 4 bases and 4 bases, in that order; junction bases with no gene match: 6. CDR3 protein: CASSSSGGAGETQYF. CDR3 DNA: TGTGCCAGCAGTTCGAGCGGGGGGGCGGGAGAGACCCAGTACTTC.

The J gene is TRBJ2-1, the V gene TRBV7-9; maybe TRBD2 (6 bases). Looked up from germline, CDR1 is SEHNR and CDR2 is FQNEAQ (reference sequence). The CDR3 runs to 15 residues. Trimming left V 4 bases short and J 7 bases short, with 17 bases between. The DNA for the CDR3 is TGTGCCAGCAGCTCCGGCGGGGAGTCTATAAATGAGCAGTTCTTC. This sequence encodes CASSSGGESINEQFF.

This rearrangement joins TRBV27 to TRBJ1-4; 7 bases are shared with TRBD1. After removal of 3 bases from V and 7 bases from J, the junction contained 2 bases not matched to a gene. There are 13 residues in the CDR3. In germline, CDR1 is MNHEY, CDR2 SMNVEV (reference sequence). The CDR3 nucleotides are TGTGCCAGCAGTTTTAGGACAGGTGAAAAACTGTTTTTT. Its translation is CASSFRTGEKLFF.

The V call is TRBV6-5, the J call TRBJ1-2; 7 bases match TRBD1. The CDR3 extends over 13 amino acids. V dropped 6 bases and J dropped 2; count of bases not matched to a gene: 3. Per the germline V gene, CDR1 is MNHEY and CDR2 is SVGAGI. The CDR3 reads CASRPTGNYGYTF. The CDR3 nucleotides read TGTGCCAGCAGACCGACAGGGAACTATGGCTACACCTTC.

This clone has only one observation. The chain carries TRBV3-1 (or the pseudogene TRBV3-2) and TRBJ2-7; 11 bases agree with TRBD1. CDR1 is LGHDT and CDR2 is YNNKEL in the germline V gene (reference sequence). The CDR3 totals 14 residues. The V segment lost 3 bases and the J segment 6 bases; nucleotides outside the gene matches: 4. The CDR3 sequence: CASSHGQGASEQYF. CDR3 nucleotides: TGTGCCAGCAGCCATGGACAGGGGGCTTCCGAGCAGTACTTC.

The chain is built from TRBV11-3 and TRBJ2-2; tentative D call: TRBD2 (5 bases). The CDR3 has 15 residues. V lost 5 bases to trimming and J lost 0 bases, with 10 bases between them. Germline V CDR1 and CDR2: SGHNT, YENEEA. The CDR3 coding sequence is TGTGCCAGCAGCCCCCGCGGGTCGAACACCGGGGAGCTGTTTTTT. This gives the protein CASSPRGSNTGELFF.

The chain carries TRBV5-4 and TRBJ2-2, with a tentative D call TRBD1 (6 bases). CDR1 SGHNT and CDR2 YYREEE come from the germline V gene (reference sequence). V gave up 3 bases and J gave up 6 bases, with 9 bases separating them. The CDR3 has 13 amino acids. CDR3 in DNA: TGTGCCAGCAGCTCCTGGGGGCCCGGGGAGCTGTTTTTT. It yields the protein CASSSWGPGELFF.

In nucleotides, the CDR3 is TGCGCCAGCAGCTTTAGCGGGGGGCCGAGCTCCTACAATGAGCAGTTCTTC. Amino acids: CASSFSGGPSSYNEQFF. V gene TRBV5-1 combines with J gene TRBJ2-1, with 10 bases that match TRBD2. J was trimmed by 0 bases and V by 2 bases; bases with no gene match: 5. Germline assignment: CDR1 SGHRS and CDR2 YFSETQ. CDR3 length equals 17 residues. Full variable domain (rest looked up from reference TRBV5-1 and TRBJ2-1): KAGVTQTPRYLIKTRGQQVTLSCSPISGHRSVSWYQQTPGQGLQFLFEYFSETQRNKGNFPGRFSGRQFSNSRSEMNVSTLELGDSALYLCASSFSGGPSSYNEQFFGPGTRLTVL.

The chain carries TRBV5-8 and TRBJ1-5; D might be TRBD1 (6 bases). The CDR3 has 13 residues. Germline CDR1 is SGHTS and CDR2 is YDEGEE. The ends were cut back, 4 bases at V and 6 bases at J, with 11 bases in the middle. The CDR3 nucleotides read TGTGCCAGCAGCGCGACAGGAAGTCAGCCCCAGCATTTT. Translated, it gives CASSATGSQPQHF.

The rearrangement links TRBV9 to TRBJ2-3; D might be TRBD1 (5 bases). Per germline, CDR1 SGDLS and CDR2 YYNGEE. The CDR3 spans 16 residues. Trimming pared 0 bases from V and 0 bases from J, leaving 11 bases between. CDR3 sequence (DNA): TGTGCCAGCAGCGTAGCGGCAGGGCAGAGCACAGATACGCAGTATTTT. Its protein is CASSVAAGQSTDTQYF.

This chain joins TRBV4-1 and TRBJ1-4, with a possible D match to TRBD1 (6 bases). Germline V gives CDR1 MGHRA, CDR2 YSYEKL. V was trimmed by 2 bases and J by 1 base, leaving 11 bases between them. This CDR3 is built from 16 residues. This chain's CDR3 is CASSQPQGQTNEKLFF. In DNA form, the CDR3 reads TGCGCCAGCAGCCAACCTCAGGGGCAAACTAATGAAAAACTGTTTTTT.

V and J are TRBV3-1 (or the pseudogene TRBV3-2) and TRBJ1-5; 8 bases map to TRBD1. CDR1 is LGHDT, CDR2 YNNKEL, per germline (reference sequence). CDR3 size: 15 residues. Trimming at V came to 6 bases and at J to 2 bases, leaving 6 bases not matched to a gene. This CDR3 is CASRNGQGGNQPQHF. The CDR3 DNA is TGTGCCAGCAGAAACGGACAGGGCGGCAATCAGCCCCAGCATTTT.

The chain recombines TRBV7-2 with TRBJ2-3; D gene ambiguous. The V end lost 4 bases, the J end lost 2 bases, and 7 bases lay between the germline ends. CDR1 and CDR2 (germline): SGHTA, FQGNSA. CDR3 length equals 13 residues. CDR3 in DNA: TGTGCCAGCAGCTCGCGAACCACAGATACGCAGTATTTT. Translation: CASSSRTTDTQYF.

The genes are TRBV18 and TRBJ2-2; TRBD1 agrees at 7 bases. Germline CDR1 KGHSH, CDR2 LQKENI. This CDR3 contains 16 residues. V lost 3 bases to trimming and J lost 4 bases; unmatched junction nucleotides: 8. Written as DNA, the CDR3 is TGTGCCAGCTCACCCGTTCCCGGGACAGTCACCGGGGAGCTGTTTTTT. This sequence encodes CASSPVPGTVTGELFF.